This TCR beta chain originates from a study of cytomegalovirus exposure and HLA in healthy donors. A multiplex PCR was run with 60 Vbeta primers and 13 Jbeta primers. Repertoires were generated with immunoSEQ multiplex PCR, while TCRdb's copy carries only in-frame clones and drops some. The sample gives approximately 89,000 clones, 69% of which show up once; approximately 1.1% is in the top ten. The V end lost 0 bases, the J end lost 6 bases, and 11 bases lay between the germline ends. Germline V gene sequence: CDR1 GTSNPN, CDR2 SVGIG (reference sequence). This CDR3 is 13 amino acids long. Specimen: PBMCs. The TCR sequence derives from a female donor in good health and CMV-seronegative. The genes are TRBV30 and TRBJ1-2, with D hard to call. The CDR3 DNA reads TGTGCCTGGAGTGTACAGATGGGCGATGGCTACACCTTC. Protein product: CAWSVQMGDGYTF.